The 32 T cell receptor beta chains given below trace back to one sample, sequenced in a study of blood T cells in healthy people across ages. A J-beta primer mix and a sample-barcoded 5' primer were used in a second PCR of roughly 6 to 11 cycles. TCRdb processed the 5' RACE reads anew with MiXCR; each CDR3 protein has one entry. This table holds roughly 680,000 distinct CDR3 sequences, more than 20% found once. Sample: blood. The receptor source for this set is a man aged 70 or older in good health.

The chain has TRBV27 and TRBJ2-7; 12 bases fit TRBD2. With 3 bases clipped from V and 5 bases from J, the junction kept 8 bases outside the gene matches. CDR1 MNHEY and CDR2 SMNVEV come from the germline V gene (reference sequence). CDR3 length: 16 residues. This chain's CDR3 is CASSLLAGGPLNEQYF. Written as DNA, the CDR3 is TGTGCCAGCAGTTTGCTAGCGGGAGGGCCTCTAAACGAGCAGTACTTC.

This rearrangement joins TRBV18 to TRBJ2-1; no firm D call. This CDR3 contains 13 residues. Per germline, CDR1 KGHSH and CDR2 LQKENI. Trimming shortened V by 4 bases and J by 7 bases, and 11 bases separated the two germline ends. The CDR3 coding sequence is TGTGCCAGCTCACAGGGTTTCGTGAATGAGCAGTTCTTC. Its translation is CASSQGFVNEQFF.

In its sample, this clonotype was seen a few times. The V call is TRBV4-1, the J call TRBJ1-2, with D maybe TRBD1 (5 bases). Germline V gene data show CDR1 as MGHRA and CDR2 as YSYEKL. The CDR3 has 13 amino acids. Trimming took 0 bases from V and 7 from J, leaving 9 bases between them. The CDR3 DNA follows: TGCGCCAGCAGCCAAGAGGGGACTACTGGCTACACCTTC. This translates into CASSQEGTTGYTF.

The J gene is TRBJ2-2, the V gene TRBV4-3; D uncertain. The V gene's germline CDR1 is LGHNA and CDR2 YSLEER. Deletions cut 0 bases from V and 7 bases from J, with 3 bases between. The CDR3 loop spans 12 amino acids. CDR3 sequence: CASSQEVGELFF. The CDR3 DNA reads TGCGCCAGCAGCCAAGAAGTCGGGGAGCTGTTTTTT.

The CDR3 DNA reads TGTGCCATCAGTGAGGGACTAGCGGGGGTAGATACGCAGTATTTT. Protein product: CAISEGLAGVDTQYF. V and J are TRBV10-3 and TRBJ2-3, with 13 bases fitting TRBD2. This CDR3 has 15 amino acids. J gave up 5 bases and V 2 bases, and 1 base lay outside the gene matches. The germline V gene has CDR1 ENHRY and CDR2 SYGVKD.

This clonotype turned up a few times. The J gene is TRBJ1-2, the V gene TRBV20-1, with TRBD1 as a possible D gene (6 bases). Germline values: CDR1 DFQATT, CDR2 SNEGSKA (reference sequence). V lost 7 bases to trimming and J lost 3 bases, with 21 bases between them. This CDR3 is built from 15 residues. The CDR3 region has the DNA TGCAGTGGGATCTATGGACAGCAAGGCGACTATGGCTACACCTTC. Translating gives CSGIYGQQGDYGYTF.

The V and J genes are TRBV4-3 and TRBJ1-2; the match to TRBD1 covers 9 bases. CDR1 is LGHNA, CDR2 YSLEER, per germline. V dropped 2 bases and J dropped 7; count of bases not matched to a gene: 8. CDR3 size: 15 residues. The DNA of the CDR3 is TGCGCCAGCAGCCAAACGGACAGGGGCTTGGGTGGCTACACCTTC. Translation: CASSQTDRGLGGYTF.

This clonotype has just a few counts. The rearrangement joins TRBV6-5 to TRBJ2-1; D remains ambiguous. This CDR3 has 13 residues. Looked up from germline, CDR1 is MNHEY and CDR2 is SVGAGI. Trimming removed 2 bases at V and 8 bases at J, with 10 bases between. The DNA of the CDR3 is TGTGCCAGCAGTTACAACGGGCGGTATGAGCAGTTCTTC. Residues: CASSYNGRYEQFF.

V is TRBV6-2 or TRBV6-3 and J is TRBJ2-7; 10 nucleotides line up with TRBD2. Germline V gives CDR1 MNHEY, CDR2 SVGEGT. CDR3 length equals 21 residues. V dropped 7 bases and J dropped 0; count of bases not matched to a gene: 24. The CDR3 DNA reads TGTGCCAGCACCGCCCCACGGACTAGCGGAACCACCGGTCGGGGCTCCTACGAGCAGTACTTC. Protein: CASTAPRTSGTTGRGSYEQYF.

The chain couples TRBV7-9 to TRBJ1-4, with D tentatively TRBD1 (5 bases). Deletions cut 3 bases from V and 5 bases from J, with 10 bases between. Germline assignment: CDR1 SEHNR and CDR2 FQNEAQ (reference sequence). The CDR3 runs 14 residues. As DNA, the CDR3 is TGTGCCAGCAGCTTCCAGGGTGGGAATGAAAAACTGTTTTTT. Residues: CASSFQGGNEKLFF.

This clonotype was seen more than once but under ten times. This sequence joins TRBV3-1 and TRBJ1-6, with TRBD1 matching over 7 bases. From germline, CDR1 is LGHDT and CDR2 YNNKEL (reference sequence). This CDR3 has 13 residues. The V and J ends lost 4 bases and 9 bases, in that order; junction bases with no gene match: 3. The CDR3 region has the DNA TGTGCCAGCAGCCCAGGGGGTGCTTCACCCCTCCACTTT. Its protein is CASSPGGASPLHF. The whole variable domain, remainder taken from reference TRBV3-1 and TRBJ1-6, is DTAVSQTPKYLVTQMGNDKSIKCEQNLGHDTMYWYKQDSKKFLKIMFSYNNKELIINETVPNRFSPKSPDKAHLNLHINSLELGDSAVYFCASSPGGASPLHFGNGTRLTVT.

This clonotype was seen only a few times. The chain joins TRBV29-1 to TRBJ2-7; D might be TRBD2 (6 bases). This CDR3 comprises 12 residues. Germline CDR1 and CDR2: SQVTM and ANQGSEA. Between the trimmed V and J ends, which lost 5 bases and 2 bases, there was a span of 10 bases. CDR3 DNA: TGCAGCGTTACTGGGGGGACCTACGAGCAGTACTTC. This sequence encodes CSVTGGTYEQYF.

This chain joins TRBV5-1 and TRBJ2-4, with 8 bases matching TRBD1. Trimming at V came to 5 bases and at J to 6 bases, leaving 10 bases not matched to a gene. CDR1 and CDR2 from the germline V gene are SGHRS and YFSETQ. The CDR3 is 15 amino acids. The CDR3 protein is CASRHQGTGGNIQYF. The CDR3 DNA reads TGCGCCAGCAGGCACCAGGGGACAGGAGGAAACATTCAGTACTTC.

This clonotype has just a few counts. The chain couples TRBV5-4 to TRBJ1-1; D gene unclear. Germline-derived CDR1 and CDR2 are SGHNT and YYREEE (reference sequence). CDR3 length equals 14 residues. The V end was cut by 4 bases, the J end by 1 base, with 11 bases between. The CDR3 sequence: CASSATSKNTEAFF. In nucleotides, the CDR3 is TGTGCCAGCAGCGCAACATCGAAGAACACTGAAGCTTTCTTT.

In this sample, this clonotype turned up a few times. The chain uses TRBV3-1 and TRBJ2-1; TRBD2 might be the D (5 bases). With 0 bases removed from V and 5 bases from J, the gap between germline ends came to 8 bases. The CDR3 has 14 residues. Germline V lookup: CDR1 LGHDT, CDR2 YNNKEL (reference sequence). In DNA form, the CDR3 reads TGTGCCAGCAGCCAAGAACTCGGGAACAATGAGCAGTTCTTC. Amino acid sequence: CASSQELGNNEQFF.

There are a few counts of this clonotype. The chain couples TRBV7-9 to TRBJ2-3, with D perhaps matching TRBD2 (5 bases). This CDR3 contains 14 residues. Trimming took off 8 bases at V and 0 bases at J, with 12 bases between the two ends. The germline CDR1 and CDR2 sequences are SEHNR and FQNEAQ (reference sequence). Written as DNA, the CDR3 is TGTGCCAGCGGAGGTCCAGTTAGCACAGATACGCAGTATTTT. This encodes CASGGPVSTDTQYF.

This clonotype has more than one count but fewer than ten. The CDR3 DNA is TGTGCCAGCAGCTTAGCGCTCGCGGAGGACGAGCAGTACTTC. Its translation is CASSLALAEDEQYF. This chain links TRBV7-9 with TRBJ2-7, with D maybe TRBD2 (5 bases). The V and J ends lost 0 bases and 5 bases respectively, with 11 bases between them. The CDR3 covers 14 residues. The germline gives CDR1 SEHNR, CDR2 FQNEAQ (reference sequence).

V is TRBV11-2 and J is TRBJ2-1; 7 positions agree with TRBD1. The J call may be faulty, since TRBJ2-7 better matches the DNA end. Germline CDR1 reads SGHAT; CDR2 reads FQNNGV. The length of the CDR3 is 16 residues. CDR3 in amino acids: CASSSLTRQGSYEQYF. Written as DNA, the CDR3 is TGTGCCAGCAGCAGCCTAACCCGACAGGGTTCTTACGAGCAGTACTTC.

The chain joins TRBV28 to TRBJ2-3, with 8 nucleotides matching TRBD1. Germline CDR1 and CDR2: MDHEN and SYDVKM. This CDR3 region has 13 residues. The V and J ends lost 8 bases and 4 bases, in that order; junction bases with no gene match: 5. Written as DNA, the CDR3 is TGTGCCAGCGGTTCAGGGGGCCCAGATACGCAGTATTTT. As protein: CASGSGGPDTQYF.

This clonotype has at least ten counts. The chain links TRBV7-2 to TRBJ2-1; a possible D gene is TRBD1 (6 bases). The germline V gene has CDR1 SGHTA and CDR2 FQGNSA. V was clipped by 2 bases and J by 6 bases, with 11 bases between them. This CDR3 is built from 14 residues. This CDR3 reads CASSLQGSINEQFF. CDR3 coding DNA: TGTGCCAGCAGCTTACAGGGGTCTATCAATGAGCAGTTCTTC.

As for this clonotype: A junction end diverges from the germline sequence, so it may reflect a read error. The chain couples TRBV18 to TRBJ2-7, with 12 bases lining up with TRBD2. CDR3 size: 17 residues. The germline V gene encodes CDR1 KGHSH and CDR2 LQKENI. This chain's CDR3 is CASSPFLTRLAGDEQCF. CDR3 nucleotides: TGTGCCAGCTCACCTTTCCTGACTAGACTAGCGGGAGACGAGCAGTGCTTC.

This clonotype has just a few counts. The CDR3 ends on some other residue instead of the conserved phenylalanine or tryptophan, so this is likely a read error. The chain links TRBV10-3 to TRBJ2-5; 9 bases map to TRBD1. The last part of the DNA fits TRBJ2-7 better; the J call may be wrong. The CDR3 spans 13 residues. CDR1 is ENHRY, CDR2 SYGVKD, per germline. CDR3 loop: CATRTGEIHEQYL. CDR3 sequence (DNA): TGTGCCACTCGGACAGGGGAAATCCACGAGCAGTACCTC.

The chain employs TRBV3-1 and TRBJ1-3; TRBD1 is a possible D gene (6 bases). V was cut by 4 bases and J by 0 bases, with 10 bases left in between. CDR1 and CDR2 from the germline V gene are LGHDT and YNNKEL (reference sequence). The CDR3 length is 15 residues. The DNA of the CDR3 is TGTGCCAGCAGCCGGAGACAGGTCTCTGGAAACACCATATATTTT. Translation gives CASSRRQVSGNTIYF.

This clonotype was seen only once. The CDR3 reads CAGAPEQETQYF. The CDR3 DNA reads TGTGCCGGCGCCCCGGAACAAGAGACCCAGTACTTC. The chain joins TRBV11-1 to TRBJ2-5, with unresolved D. V lost 11 bases and J lost 2, with 12 bases in between. Per the germline V gene, CDR1 is SGHAT and CDR2 is FQDESV (reference sequence). The CDR3 contains 12 residues.

This clonotype was seen more than once but under ten times. The chain uses TRBV20-1 and TRBJ2-7; 12 nucleotides agree with TRBD2. The CDR3 consists of 15 residues. V shed 3 bases, J shed 3 bases, and the junction held 6 bases outside the gene matches. CDR1 and CDR2 from the germline V gene are DFQATT and SNEGSKA (reference sequence). The CDR3 DNA reads TGCAGTGCTAGCGGGACTAGCGGGTCGTACTACGAGCAGTACTTC. Protein product: CSASGTSGSYYEQYF.

This clonotype was seen only a few times. The chain carries TRBV18 and TRBJ1-2; weak D call: TRBD1 (6 bases). This CDR3 has 16 residues. The germline CDR1 and CDR2 sequences are KGHSH and LQKENI. Deletions cut 6 bases from V and 0 bases from J, with 17 bases between. Written as DNA, the CDR3 is TGTGCCAGCTCGCGCGCCGGGACACCAACTAACTATGGCTACACCTTC. This gives the protein CASSRAGTPTNYGYTF.

In its sample, this clonotype was seen a few times. A junction end diverges from the germline sequence, so it may reflect a read error. The chain employs TRBV25-1 and TRBJ2-5; D is unresolved. The V gene's germline CDR1 is MGHDK and CDR2 SYGVNS. This CDR3 spans 16 amino acids. The CDR3 is CAGSAAPGWQQETQYF. As DNA, the CDR3 is TGTGCCGGCAGTGCAGCCCCCGGCTGGCAGCAAGAGACCCAGTACTTC.

J is TRBJ2-5 and V is TRBV7-2; D possibly corresponds to TRBD2 (6 bases). Judging by the DNA end, TRBJ2-1 fits better; the J call may be wrong. Looked up from germline, CDR1 is SGHTA and CDR2 is FQGNSA. This CDR3 has 15 amino acids. DNA of the CDR3: TGTGCCAGCAGCTTAGCTGGGAATTCTGGGAGGGAGCAGTTCTTC. This translates into CASSLAGNSGREQFF.

This rearrangement joins TRBV6-6 to TRBJ1-6; 11 bases fit TRBD1. The CDR3 runs to 15 residues. The junction had 7 bases not matched to a gene; V was cut back by 8 bases and J by 7 bases. Germline V lookup: CDR1 MNHNY, CDR2 SVGAGI (reference sequence). CDR3 protein: CASLRGQGGNSPLHF. For the CDR3, the DNA is TGTGCCAGCCTTCGGGGACAGGGGGGGAATTCACCCCTCCACTTT.

The sample holds many counts of this clonotype. V is TRBV14 and J is TRBJ2-5, with D unclear. The CDR3 is made up of 12 amino acids. Trimming took off 6 bases at V and 6 bases at J, with 11 bases between the two ends. The germline V gene encodes CDR1 SGHDN and CDR2 FVKESK. CDR3 in DNA: TGTGCCAGCAGTTCCGATCGGAAGACCCAGTACTTC. Residues: CASSSDRKTQYF.

This clonotype was found once. This rearrangement joins TRBV15 to TRBJ2-5; D is unclear. Per the germline V gene, CDR1 is LNHNV and CDR2 is YYDKDF (reference sequence). The V end lost 0 bases, the J end lost 5 bases, and 13 bases lay between the germline ends. The length of the CDR3 is 15 residues. The CDR3 nucleotides are TGTGCCACCAGCAGAGATCCCCCTGGTCGGGAGACCCAGTACTTC. As protein: CATSRDPPGRETQYF.

With regard to this clonotype: Because the CDR3 is missing its conserved closing phenylalanine or tryptophan, this is likely a read error. The genes are TRBV5-6 and TRBJ1-1; no reliable D call. Trimming took 10 bases from V and 2 from J, leaving 12 bases between them. This CDR3 has 12 residues. Germline-derived CDR1 and CDR2 are SGHDT and YYEEEE. Written as DNA, the CDR3 is TGTGCCGGCCAGCGACTAAACACTGAAGCTTTCCTT. Translation: CAGQRLNTEAFL.